This entry lists 28 T cell receptor beta chains sequenced from one sample in a study of CD8 T cells in Susac syndrome. Reverse transcription used roughly 0.45 to 1 ug RNA and random hexamers. TCRdb re-called the immunoSEQ multiplex PCR reads through MiXCR, storing one row per CDR3 protein. The table includes some 120,000 distinct CDR3 sequences, about 90% detected once. The sequenced sample consisted of CD8+ T cells from PBMCs. These receptors originate from a human donor in good health.

The V call is TRBV20-1, the J call TRBJ2-7; D ambiguous. Trimming shortened V by 0 bases and J by 4 bases, and 16 bases separated the two germline ends. The CDR3 runs 15 residues. The germline gives CDR1 DFQATT, CDR2 SNEGSKA (reference sequence). DNA of the CDR3: TGCAGTGCTAGAGATCGCATTGATACGAGGTACGAGCAGTACTTC. Protein: CSARDRIDTRYEQYF.

The chain has TRBV15 and TRBJ1-5; D ambiguous. The germline V gene encodes CDR1 LNHNV and CDR2 YYDKDF (reference sequence). This CDR3 is 15 amino acids long. The ends were cut back, 0 bases at V and 3 bases at J, with 9 bases in the middle. The CDR3 DNA reads as TGTGCCACCAGCAGAGACCAGTCTTACAATCAGCCCCAGCATTTT. Encoded protein: CATSRDQSYNQPQHF.

The chain carries TRBV4-3 and TRBJ1-5; tentatively, D is TRBD1 (6 bases). There are 19 residues in the CDR3. The germline V gene has CDR1 LGHNA and CDR2 YSLEER. Trimming left V 0 bases short and J 5 bases short, with 23 bases between. This CDR3 reads CASSQDVQVGGEGDQPQHF. CDR3 DNA sequence: TGCGCCAGCAGCCAAGATGTCCAGGTTGGCGGCGAGGGGGATCAGCCCCAGCATTTT.

This chain links TRBV7-9 with TRBJ1-2, with TRBD1 matching over 8 bases. Germline values: CDR1 SEHNR, CDR2 FQNEAQ (reference sequence). The trim removed 5 bases at V and 0 bases at J, leaving 5 bases unmatched. The CDR3 loop spans 15 amino acids. CDR3 DNA: TGTGCCAGCAGCGCGGACAGGGCACCTAACTATGGCTACACCTTC. It yields the protein CASSADRAPNYGYTF.

This clonotype was observed a single time. The DNA of the CDR3 is TGTGCCAGCAGCTTAAACAACCAGGTCGGCAATCAGCCCCAGCATTTT. Translating gives CASSLNNQVGNQPQHF. V and J are TRBV7-2 and TRBJ1-5; unclear D gene. V lost 2 bases, J lost 2 bases, and 13 bases lay in between. The CDR3 runs 16 residues. Germline assignment: CDR1 SGHTA and CDR2 FQGNSA.

V and J are TRBV20-1 and TRBJ1-5; TRBD1 agrees at 8 bases. Germline trimming cut 0 bases from V and 4 bases from J; bases unmatched to any gene: 8. Germline lookup yields CDR1 DFQATT and CDR2 SNEGSKA (reference sequence). The CDR3 spans 16 residues. The DNA for the CDR3 is TGCAGTGCTAGAGATACAACAGGGGGTTTGAATCAGCCCCAGCATTTT. Translated: CSARDTTGGLNQPQHF.

The CDR3 loop is CASSLGGIVGAGKRKPDTQYF. CDR3 bases: TGTGCCAGCAGCTTAGGGGGCATAGTCGGAGCGGGCAAAAGAAAGCCAGATACGCAGTATTTT. V is TRBV11-2 and J is TRBJ2-3; a weak D match, TRBD2 (6 bases). The CDR3 totals 21 residues. Trimming shortened V by 1 base and J by 4 bases, and 30 bases separated the two germline ends. Germline CDR1 and CDR2: SGHAT and FQNNGV.

The rearrangement uses TRBV23-1 and TRBJ1-2, with 7 nucleotides matching TRBD1. TRBV23-1 belongs to the ORF category, with a function that is uncertain. This CDR3 contains 16 residues. The J segment lost 0 bases and the V segment lost 4 bases, leaving 8 bases of the junction unmatched. The CDR3 region is CASSRLDRATNYGYTF. The CDR3 DNA sequence: TGCGCCAGCAGTCGCCTCGACAGGGCTACTAACTATGGCTACACCTTC.

V is TRBV7-2 and J is TRBJ1-2, with D possibly TRBD1 on 5 matching bases. Germline CDR1 reads SGHTA; CDR2 reads FQGNSA. The V end lost 2 bases, the J end lost 4 bases, and 14 bases lay between the germline ends. The CDR3 is 15 residues long. CDR3 sequence reads: CASSLLAEGIYGYTF. CDR3 DNA: TGTGCCAGCAGCTTATTGGCCGAGGGGATCTATGGCTACACCTTC.

The chain is built from TRBV12-3 or TRBV12-4 and TRBJ2-1, with 8 bases aligning to TRBD2. V was pared by 4 bases and J by 8 bases, with 4 bases of the junction left unmatched. CDR3 length: 13 residues. DNA of the CDR3: TGTGCCAGCAGTTGGACTAGCCACGATGAGCAGTTCTTC. This gives the protein CASSWTSHDEQFF.

The V and J genes are TRBV12-3 or TRBV12-4 and TRBJ1-2; 10 bases line up with TRBD1. The CDR3 sequence is 14 residues long. V shed 5 bases, J shed 2 bases, and the junction held 2 bases outside the gene matches. CDR3 DNA sequence: TGTGCCAGCAGTGGGACAGGGGAGAACTATGGCTACACCTTC. Its translation is CASSGTGENYGYTF.

V is TRBV4-2 and J is TRBJ1-2; the match to TRBD1 covers 8 bases. This CDR3 region has 18 residues. Germline V lookup: CDR1 LGHNA, CDR2 YNFKEQ. V shed 0 bases, J shed 4 bases, and the junction held 13 bases outside the gene matches. The chain's CDR3 is CASSQDLLGQGAFYGYTF. The DNA for the CDR3 is TGTGCCAGCAGCCAAGATCTTCTTGGGCAGGGGGCTTTCTATGGCTACACCTTC.

The chain is built from TRBV2 and TRBJ1-1, with a weak D call TRBD1 (6 bases). V lost 7 bases, J lost 5 bases, and 11 bases lay in between. The CDR3 sequence is 12 residues long. Per the germline V gene, CDR1 is SNHLY and CDR2 is FYNNEI. CDR3 coding DNA: TGTGCCAGCACGGGGGCGCGGACTGAAGCTTTCTTT. Translation gives CASTGARTEAFF.

The chain has TRBV2 and TRBJ1-5, with no clear D. The CDR3 is made up of 15 amino acids. Germline loops: CDR1 SNHLY, CDR2 FYNNEI. V was trimmed by 6 bases and J by 0 bases, leaving 12 bases between them. CDR3 sequence reads: CASRQRSNSNQPQHF. Here the CDR3 DNA reads TGTGCCAGCAGACAAAGGAGCAATAGCAATCAGCCCCAGCATTTT.

This clonotype has only a few counts. The J gene is TRBJ2-7, the V gene TRBV15, with TRBD1 as a possible D gene (6 bases). Germline CDR1 is LNHNV and CDR2 is YYDKDF (reference sequence). Trimming took 5 bases from V and 0 from J, leaving 11 bases between them. This CDR3 spans 14 amino acids. CDR3 in amino acids: CATSSRQDSYEQYF. In nucleotides, the CDR3 is TGTGCCACCAGCTCCCGACAGGACTCCTACGAGCAGTACTTC.

This chain links TRBV19 with TRBJ2-5; a weak D match, TRBD2 (6 bases). Trimming took off 7 bases at V and 0 bases at J, with 12 bases between the two ends. The CDR3 is 14 amino acids. Germline V lookup: CDR1 LNHDA, CDR2 SQIVND (reference sequence). The CDR3 region has the DNA TGTGCCAGTAATTCTGGGGAGGACCAAGAGACCCAGTACTTC. Translating gives CASNSGEDQETQYF.

The chain carries TRBV20-1 and TRBJ2-7, with D unresolved. The CDR3 is 12 residues long. V lost 3 bases, J lost 4 bases, and 10 bases lay in between. The germline V gene encodes CDR1 DFQATT and CDR2 SNEGSKA (reference sequence). Here the CDR3 DNA reads TGCAGTGCTAGTACTCTCTCTTACGAGCAGTACTTC. The encoded protein is CSASTLSYEQYF.

The V and J genes are TRBV20-1 and TRBJ2-4; D remains ambiguous. V was clipped by 3 bases and J by 0 bases, with 12 bases between them. CDR1 is DFQATT, CDR2 SNEGSKA, per germline (reference sequence). The length of the CDR3 is 15 residues. The CDR3 region has the DNA TGCAGTGCTAGCCCCCATACCTCAGCCAAAAACATTCAGTACTTC. This translates into CSASPHTSAKNIQYF.

A single count supports this clonotype. This chain connects TRBV7-3 to TRBJ1-1, with TRBD1 as a possible D gene (5 bases). Germline V gene data show CDR1 as SGHTA and CDR2 as FQGTGA. Trimming cost V 4 bases and J 1 base, with 10 bases left between them. The CDR3 runs 14 residues. The CDR3 sequence is CASSSLGGNTEAFF. CDR3 sequence (DNA): TGTGCCAGCAGCTCTCTTGGGGGGAACACTGAAGCTTTCTTT.

This clonotype was seen only once. This rearrangement joins TRBV3-1 to TRBJ2-1; D possibly matches TRBD1 or TRBD2 (5 bases each). V shed 4 bases and J shed 9 bases, with 13 bases lying between them. Germline loops: CDR1 LGHDT, CDR2 YNNKEL (reference sequence). This CDR3 spans 13 amino acids. CDR3 nucleotides: TGTGCCAGCAGCCCCTCAGGGACCCCTGAGCAGTTCTTC. Encoded protein: CASSPSGTPEQFF.

This clonotype was recorded only once. The chain couples TRBV19 to TRBJ2-1; perhaps D is TRBD1 or TRBD2 (5 bases each). The V and J ends lost 3 bases and 15 bases respectively, with 12 bases between them. This CDR3 has 11 residues. Germline V lookup: CDR1 LNHDA, CDR2 SQIVND (reference sequence). Written as DNA, the CDR3 is TGTGCCAGTAGTATCGGGACGGGGTGGTTCTTC. Translated, it gives CASSIGTGWFF. The full variable domain, rest sourced from reference TRBV19 and TRBJ2-1, is DGGITQSPKYLFRKEGQNVTLSCEQNLNHDAMYWYRQDPGQGLRLIYYSQIVNDFQKGDIAEGYSVSREKKESFPLTVTSAQKNPTAFYLCASSIGTGWFFGPGTRLTVL.

This sequence joins TRBV4-3 and TRBJ1-1; D not resolved. The V end lost 0 bases, the J end lost 8 bases, and 16 bases lay between the germline ends. Germline V gene data show CDR1 as LGHNA and CDR2 as YSLEER. The CDR3 runs to 15 residues. The CDR3 reads CASSQEISGVTEAFF. CDR3 bases: TGCGCCAGCAGCCAAGAAATCTCTGGCGTCACCGAAGCTTTCTTT.

The chain is built from TRBV9 and TRBJ2-1; weak D call: TRBD1 (5 bases). The CDR3 is 12 residues long. Trimming left V 0 bases short and J 14 bases short, with 12 bases between. The V gene's germline CDR1 is SGDLS and CDR2 YYNGEE. The CDR3 here is CASSVGERTKFF. The CDR3 region has the DNA TGTGCCAGCAGCGTAGGCGAGAGGACAAAGTTCTTC.

V usage is TRBV7-9 and J usage is TRBJ1-4; D remains ambiguous. This CDR3 spans 15 amino acids. Germline assignment: CDR1 SEHNR and CDR2 FQNEAQ (reference sequence). Trimming took off 5 bases at V and 8 bases at J, with 18 bases between the two ends. CDR3: CASSPRAAGGEKLFF. The CDR3 region has the DNA TGTGCCAGCAGCCCGAGGGCGGCAGGAGGGGAAAAACTGTTTTTT.

The J gene is TRBJ2-1, the V gene TRBV9, with TRBD1 identical over 11 bases. The CDR3 runs 19 residues. Germline V gene sequence: CDR1 SGDLS, CDR2 YYNGEE. The V gene end was trimmed by 0 bases and the J gene end by 7 bases; junction bases not matched to a gene: 15. DNA for the CDR3: TGTGCCAGCAGCGTAGAAGAAATAAAGGGACAGGGGGAAGCGAATGAGCAGTTCTTC. Protein sequence: CASSVEEIKGQGEANEQFF.

The chain uses TRBV5-1 and TRBJ1-1, with a tentative D call TRBD1 (6 bases). V was cut by 4 bases and J by 6 bases, with 19 bases left in between. The CDR3 loop spans 15 amino acids. The germline V gene encodes CDR1 SGHRS and CDR2 YFSETQ. The CDR3 nucleotides are TGCGCCAGCAGCAACCAACAGGGTTTAAGCGCTGAAGCTTTCTTT. This gives the protein CASSNQQGLSAEAFF.

The rearrangement uses TRBV3-1 and TRBJ2-5, with 16 bases fitting TRBD2. With V trimmed by 4 bases and J by 7 bases, 9 bases remained unmatched. This CDR3 has 17 residues. CDR1 LGHDT and CDR2 YNNKEL come from the germline V gene (reference sequence). CDR3 DNA: TGTGCCAGCAGCCCTACCGGGACTAGCGGGAGGGCGGCGACCCAGTACTTC. Amino acids: CASSPTGTSGRAATQYF.

The V call is TRBV4-2, the J call TRBJ2-5; 9 bases line up with TRBD2. Per germline, CDR1 LGHNA and CDR2 YNFKEQ. The CDR3 is made up of 17 amino acids. V lost 1 base and J lost 2; bases outside the gene matches: 8. CDR3 in DNA: TGTGCCAGCAGCCAAGGGGTAGCGGGAGCACGGCAAGAGACCCAGTACTTC. As protein: CASSQGVAGARQETQYF.